This TCR beta chain was identified in a study of ipilimumab plus nivolumab after autologous stem cell transplantation. Study background: Both relapsed and primary refractory DLBCL were included.

Starting 14 to 28 days after autologous transplant, ipilimumab 1 mg/kg was given. Patients got 3 mg/kg IV nivolumab weeks 1, 4, 7, 10, then biweekly through week 26. Germline loops: CDR1 SGHNT, CDR2 YYREEE (reference sequence). V shed 4 bases and J shed 1 base, with 18 bases lying between them. The CDR3 runs to 18 residues. The protocol was immunoSEQ multiplex PCR, while the TCRdb copy is restricted to in-frame clones and leaves out a portion. The sample carries 15,000 to 20,000 clones, approximately 85% recorded once. The sequence derives from a male donor with diffuse large B-cell lymphoma. The chain recombines TRBV5-4 with TRBJ2-6; either TRBD1 or TRBD2 may fit D (5 bases each). Specimen: PBMCs, collected in a trial of ipilimumab plus nivolumab as post-transplant consolidation. This chain's CDR3 is CASSLPGTGPSGANVLTF. The CDR3 region has the DNA TGTGCCAGCAGCCTACCTGGGACGGGACCTTCTGGGGCCAACGTCCTGACTTTC. Filled out from reference TRBV5-4 and TRBJ2-6, the complete variable domain reads ETGVTQSPTHLIKTRGQQVTLRCSSQSGHNTVSWYQQALGQGPQFIFQYYREEENGRGNFPPRFSGLQFPNYSSELNVNALELDDSALYLCASSLPGTGPSGANVLTFGAGSRLTVL.